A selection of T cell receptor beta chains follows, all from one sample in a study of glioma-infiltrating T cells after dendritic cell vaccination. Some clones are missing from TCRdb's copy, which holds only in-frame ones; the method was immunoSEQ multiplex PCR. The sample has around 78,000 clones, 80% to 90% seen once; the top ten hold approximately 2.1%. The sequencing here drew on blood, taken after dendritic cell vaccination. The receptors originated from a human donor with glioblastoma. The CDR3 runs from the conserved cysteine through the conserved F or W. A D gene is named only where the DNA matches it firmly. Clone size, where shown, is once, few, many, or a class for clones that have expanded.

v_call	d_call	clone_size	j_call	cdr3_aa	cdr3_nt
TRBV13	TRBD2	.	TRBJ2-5	CASSPRAGGPAETQYF	TGTGCCAGCAGCCCAAGGGCGGGAGGGCCGGCAGAGACCCAGTACTTC
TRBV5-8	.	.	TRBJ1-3	CASSFPGVNTIYF	TGTGCCAGCAGCTTTCCGGGGGTGAACACCATATATTTT
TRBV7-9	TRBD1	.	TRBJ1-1	CASSPQTGDRAFF	TGTGCCAGCAGCCCTCAGACAGGGGATAGAGCTTTCTTT
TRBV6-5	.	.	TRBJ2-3	CASRTASTDTQYF	TGTGCCAGCAGGACGGCTAGTACAGATACGCAGTATTTT
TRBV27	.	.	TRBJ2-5	CASSLRGSLAGQETQYF	TGTGCCAGCAGTTTAAGGGGGTCGCTTGCAGGTCAAGAGACCCAGTACTTC
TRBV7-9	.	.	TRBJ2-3	CASSLVVLDTQYF	TGTGCCAGCAGCTTAGTAGTATTAGATACGCAGTATTTT
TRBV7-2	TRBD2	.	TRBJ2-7	CASSPGLAGGSYEQYF	TGTGCCAGCAGCCCGGGACTAGCGGGGGGTAGCTACGAGCAGTACTTC
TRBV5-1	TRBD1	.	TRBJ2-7	CASSWTGTGSYEQYF	TGCGCCAGCAGCTGGACCGGGACAGGGAGCTACGAGCAGTACTTC
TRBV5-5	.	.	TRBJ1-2	CASSLTRTYGYTF	TGTGCCAGCAGCCTGACACGAACATATGGCTACACCTTC
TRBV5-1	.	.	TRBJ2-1	CASSLVGGGYNEQFF	TGCGCCAGCAGCTTGGTGGGGGGTGGCTACAATGAGCAGTTCTTC
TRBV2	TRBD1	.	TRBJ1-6	CASSQQGDYNSPLHF	TGTGCCAGCAGTCAACAGGGGGACTATAATTCACCCCTCCACTTT
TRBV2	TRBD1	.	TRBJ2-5	CASTDYPQGAQYF	TGTGCCAGCACAGACTATCCCCAGGGGGCCCAGTACTTC
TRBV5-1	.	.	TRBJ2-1	CASPGVGNEQFF	TGCGCCAGCCCGGGAGTGGGCAATGAGCAGTTCTTC
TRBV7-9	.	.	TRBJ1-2	CASSFLSQSFKGAGYTF	TGTGCCAGCAGCTTCCTGTCGCAAAGCTTCAAAGGGGCTGGCTACACCTTC
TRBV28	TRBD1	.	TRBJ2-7	CASSSLGQGDPYEQYF	TGTGCCAGCAGTTCTCTCGGACAGGGGGATCCCTACGAGCAGTACTTC
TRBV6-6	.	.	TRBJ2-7	CASSYGQVGTYEQYF	TGTGCCAGCAGTTACGGCCAGGTAGGCACCTACGAGCAGTACTTC
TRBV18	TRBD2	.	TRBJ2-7	CASSSGTTSYEQYF	TGTGCCAGCTCGTCCGGGACTACTTCCTACGAGCAGTACTTC
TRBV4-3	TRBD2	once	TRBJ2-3	CASSQDGLAGVTDTQYF	TGCGCCAGCAGCCAAGATGGGCTAGCGGGAGTGACAGATACGCAGTATTTT
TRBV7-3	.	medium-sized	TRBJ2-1	CASSLGMGAEDYNEQFF	TGTGCCAGCAGCTTAGGTATGGGGGCAGAGGACTACAATGAGCAGTTCTTC
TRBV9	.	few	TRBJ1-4	CASSVGQTLEKLFF	TGTGCCAGCAGCGTGGGGCAGACCCTCGAAAAACTGTTTTTT
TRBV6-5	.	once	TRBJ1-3	CASSSSGRTGNTIYF	TGTGCCAGCAGTTCCTCCGGGCGGACAGGAAACACCATATATTTT
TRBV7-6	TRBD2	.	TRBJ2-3	CASSLVPGLAGGGGTDTQYF	TGTGCCAGCAGCTTAGTACCGGGACTAGCGGGGGGTGGTGGGACAGATACGCAGTATTTT
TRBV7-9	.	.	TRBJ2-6	CASSFTGSGANVLTF	TGTGCCAGCAGTTTTACAGGCTCTGGGGCCAACGTCCTGACTTTC
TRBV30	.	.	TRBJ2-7	CAWSDSSIPYEQYF	TGTGCCTGGTCAGACTCGTCCATACCCTACGAGCAGTACTTC
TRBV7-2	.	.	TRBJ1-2	CASSLVAGVGYTF	TGTGCCAGCAGCTTAGTAGCGGGGGTGGGCTACACCTTC
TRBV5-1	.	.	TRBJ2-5	CASSLVREGETQYF	TGCGCCAGCAGCTTGGTCCGGGAAGGGGAGACCCAGTACTTC
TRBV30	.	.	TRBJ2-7	CAWSLFSYEQYF	TGTGCCTGGAGCTTGTTCTCCTACGAGCAGTACTTC
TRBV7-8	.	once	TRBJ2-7	CASSPTQAYEQYF	TGTGCCAGCAGCCCAACTCAGGCCTACGAGCAGTACTTC
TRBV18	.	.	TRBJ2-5	CASSHGETQYF	TGTGCCAGCTCACACGGGGAGACCCAGTACTTC
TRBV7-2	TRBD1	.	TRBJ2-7	CASSLDTTGGYFSYEQYF	TGTGCCAGCAGCTTAGATACTACAGGGGGTTACTTCTCCTACGAGCAGTACTTC
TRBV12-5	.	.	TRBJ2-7	CASGLVHGSSYEQYF	TGTGCTAGTGGTTTGGTACATGGGAGCTCCTACGAGCAGTACTTC
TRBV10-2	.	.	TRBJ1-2	CASRRGTVDYGYTF	TGCGCCAGCCGCCGGGGGACGGTTGACTATGGCTACACCTTC
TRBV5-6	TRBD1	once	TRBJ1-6	CASSPGGTGGYNSPLHF	TGTGCCAGCAGCCCTGGTGGGACAGGGGGCTATAATTCACCCCTCCACTTT
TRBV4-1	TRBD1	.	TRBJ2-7	CASSQGTGGTYEQYF	TGCGCCAGCAGCCAAGGGACAGGGGGGACCTACGAGCAGTACTTC
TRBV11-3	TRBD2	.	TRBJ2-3	CASSLGGTSGGAGDTQYF	TGTGCCAGCAGCCTAGGCGGAACTAGCGGGGGGGCAGGGGATACGCAGTATTTT
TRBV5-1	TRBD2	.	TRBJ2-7	CASSIGTSGVSEQYF	TGCGCCAGCAGCATAGGGACTAGCGGGGTGAGCGAGCAGTACTTC
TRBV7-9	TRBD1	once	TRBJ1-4	CASSRGQGEKLFF	TGTGCCAGCAGCCGCGGACAGGGTGAAAAACTGTTTTTT
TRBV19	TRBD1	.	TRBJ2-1	CASSGTGGSQFF	TGTGCCAGTAGCGGGACAGGCGGATCTCAGTTCTTC
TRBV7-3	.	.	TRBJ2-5	CASSWGQRGTQYF	TGTGCCAGCAGCTGGGGGCAAAGAGGGACCCAGTACTTC
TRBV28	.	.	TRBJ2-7	CASSLSPSYEQYF	TGTGCCAGCAGTTTAAGTCCCTCCTACGAGCAGTACTTC
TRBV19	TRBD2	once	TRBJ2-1	CASSIQLAGLYNEQFF	TGTGCCAGTAGTATACAACTAGCGGGTTTATACAATGAGCAGTTCTTC
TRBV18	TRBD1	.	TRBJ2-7	CASSRQGSSYEQYF	TGTGCCAGCTCTCGACAGGGGAGCTCCTACGAGCAGTACTTC
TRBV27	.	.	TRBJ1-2	CASRYSPGKGGYTF	TGTGCCAGCAGGTACAGTCCAGGGAAGGGCGGCTACACCTTC
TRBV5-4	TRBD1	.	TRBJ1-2	CASSLGGGRGYGYTF	TGTGCCAGCAGCTTGGGTGGTGGCAGGGGGTATGGCTACACCTTC
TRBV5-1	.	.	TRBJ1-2	CASSLVGGGRYGYTF	TGCGCCAGCAGCTTGGTTGGGGGGGGACGCTATGGCTACACCTTC
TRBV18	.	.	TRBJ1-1	CASSPTGGDEAFF	TGTGCCAGCTCACCAACCGGGGGGGACGAAGCTTTCTTT
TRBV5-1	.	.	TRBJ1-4	CASSEEQGREKLFF	TGCGCCAGCAGCGAAGAGCAGGGGCGGGAAAAACTGTTTTTT
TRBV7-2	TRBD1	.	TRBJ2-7	CASSSRQGPYEQYF	TGTGCCAGCAGCTCCAGACAGGGCCCCTACGAGCAGTACTTC